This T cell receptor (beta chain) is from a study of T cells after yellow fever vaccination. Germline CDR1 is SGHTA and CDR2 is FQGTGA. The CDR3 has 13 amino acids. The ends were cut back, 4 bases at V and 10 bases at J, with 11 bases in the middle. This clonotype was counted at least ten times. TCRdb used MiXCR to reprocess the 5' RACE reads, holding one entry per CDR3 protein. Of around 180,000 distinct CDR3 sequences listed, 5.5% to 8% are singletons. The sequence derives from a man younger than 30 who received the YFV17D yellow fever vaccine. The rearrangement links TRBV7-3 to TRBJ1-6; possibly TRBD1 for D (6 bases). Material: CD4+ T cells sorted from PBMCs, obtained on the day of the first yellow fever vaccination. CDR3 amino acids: CASSSDRQSPLHF. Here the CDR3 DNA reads TGTGCCAGCAGCTCCGACAGGCAATCACCCCTCCACTTT.